One T cell receptor (beta chain) is described in this entry. Its antigen is undetermined. Germline CDR1 is SGHDN and CDR2 is FVKESK. This CDR3 is built from 15 residues. The ends lost 1 base at V and 7 bases at J; junction bases unmatched: 8. 60 Vbeta and 13 Jbeta primers were used in PCR. Some clones are missing from TCRdb's copy, which holds only in-frame ones; the method was immunoSEQ multiplex PCR. The sample shows about 180,000 clones, more than 75% of them seen only once. The data stem from a study of cytomegalovirus exposure and HLA in healthy donors. Regarding the study as a whole: Common viral pathogens were later found to be apparently linked to several of the most significant clusters. Later work showed greater clonal expansion in HLA-associated TCR beta chains than in equally common others. Across donors, most TCRs were seen rarely, yet some public ones were widespread. Most of the CMV-associated TCR beta chains (in a later analysis) appeared to be HLA-restricted.

The receptor was isolated from a man aged 40-49 years in good health and CMV-seronegative. Input material: PBMCs. The chain employs TRBV14 and TRBJ1-1, with 8 bases matching TRBD1. CDR3 bases: TGTGCCAGCAGCCAAGGGAGGACAGGGCTTCTTGAAGCTTTCTTT. Its protein product is CASSQGRTGLLEAFF.